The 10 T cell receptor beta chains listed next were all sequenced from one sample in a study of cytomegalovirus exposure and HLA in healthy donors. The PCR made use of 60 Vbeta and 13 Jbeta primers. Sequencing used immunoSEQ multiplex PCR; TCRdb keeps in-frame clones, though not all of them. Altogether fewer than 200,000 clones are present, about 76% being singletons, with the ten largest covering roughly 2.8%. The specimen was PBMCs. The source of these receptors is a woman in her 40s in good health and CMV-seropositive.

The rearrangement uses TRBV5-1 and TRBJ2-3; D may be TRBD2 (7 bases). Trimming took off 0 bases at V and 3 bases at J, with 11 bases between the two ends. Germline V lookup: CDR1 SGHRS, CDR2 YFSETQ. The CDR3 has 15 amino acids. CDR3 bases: TGCGCCAGCAGCTTGGAGGGGGGGCTGACAGATACGCAGTATTTT. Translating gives CASSLEGGLTDTQYF.

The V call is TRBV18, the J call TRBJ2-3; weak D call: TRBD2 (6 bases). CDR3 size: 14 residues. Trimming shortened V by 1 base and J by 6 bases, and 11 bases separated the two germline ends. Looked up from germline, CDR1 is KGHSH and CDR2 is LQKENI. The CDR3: CASSPQRGADTQYF. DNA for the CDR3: TGTGCCAGCTCACCACAGCGCGGGGCTGATACGCAGTATTTT.

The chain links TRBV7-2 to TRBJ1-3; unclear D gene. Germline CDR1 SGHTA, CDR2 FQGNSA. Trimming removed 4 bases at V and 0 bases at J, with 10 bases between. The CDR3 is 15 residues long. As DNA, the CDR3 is TGTGCCAGCAGCTCCAAGGCAGGCTCTGGAAACACCATATATTTT. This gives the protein CASSSKAGSGNTIYF.

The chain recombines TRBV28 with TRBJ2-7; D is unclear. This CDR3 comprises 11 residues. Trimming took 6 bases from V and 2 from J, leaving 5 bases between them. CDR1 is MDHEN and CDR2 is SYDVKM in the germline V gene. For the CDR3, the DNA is TGTGCCAGCAGCTCTACCTACGAGCAGTACTTC. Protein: CASSSTYEQYF.

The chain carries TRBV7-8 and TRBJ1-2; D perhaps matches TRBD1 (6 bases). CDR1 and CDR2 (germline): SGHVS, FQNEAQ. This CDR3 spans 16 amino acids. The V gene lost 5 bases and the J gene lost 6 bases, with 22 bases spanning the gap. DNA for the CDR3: TGTGCCAGCAGCATCAGGGGCAACGGGGTCGATAATGGCTACACCTTC. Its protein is CASSIRGNGVDNGYTF.

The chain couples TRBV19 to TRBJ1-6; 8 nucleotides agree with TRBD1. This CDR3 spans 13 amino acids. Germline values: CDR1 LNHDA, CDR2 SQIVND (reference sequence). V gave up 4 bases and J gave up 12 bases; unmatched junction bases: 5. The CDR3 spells CASSNRDRQPLHF. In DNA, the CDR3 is TGTGCCAGTAGTAACAGGGACAGGCAACCCCTCCACTTT.

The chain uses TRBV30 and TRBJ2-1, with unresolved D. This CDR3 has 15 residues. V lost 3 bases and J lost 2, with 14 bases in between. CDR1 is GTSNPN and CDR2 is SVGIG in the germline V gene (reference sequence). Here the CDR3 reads CAWSGDSLTYNEQFF. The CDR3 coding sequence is TGTGCCTGGAGCGGTGACTCCTTAACCTACAATGAGCAGTTCTTC.

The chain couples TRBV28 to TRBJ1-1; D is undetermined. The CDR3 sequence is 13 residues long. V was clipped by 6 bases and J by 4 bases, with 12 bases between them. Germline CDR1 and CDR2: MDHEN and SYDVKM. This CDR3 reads CASRLPMGTEAFF. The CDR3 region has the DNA TGTGCCAGCAGACTACCTATGGGCACTGAAGCTTTCTTT.

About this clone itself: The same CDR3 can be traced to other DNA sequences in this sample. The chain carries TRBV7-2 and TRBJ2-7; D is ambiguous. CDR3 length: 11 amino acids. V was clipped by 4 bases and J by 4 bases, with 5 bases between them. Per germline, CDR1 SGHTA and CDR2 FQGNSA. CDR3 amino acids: CASSSYYEQYF. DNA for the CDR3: TGTGCCAGCAGCTCCTATTACGAGCAGTACTTC. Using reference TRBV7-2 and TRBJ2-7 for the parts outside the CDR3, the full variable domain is GAGVSQSPSNKVTEKGKDVELRCDPISGHTALYWYRQSLGQGLEFLIYFQGNSAPDKSGLPSDRFSAERTGGSVSTLTIQRTQQEDSAVYLCASSSYYEQYFGPGTRLTVT.

The CDR3 loop is CASSQETESNQPQHF. The CDR3 DNA follows: TGTGCCAGCAGCCAAGAAACGGAGTCGAATCAGCCCCAGCATTTT. The chain combines TRBV4-2 with TRBJ1-5; D is ambiguous. This CDR3 has 15 residues. Trimming took 0 bases from V and 4 from J, leaving 10 bases between them. Looked up from germline, CDR1 is LGHNA and CDR2 is YNFKEQ.